Here is one TCR beta chain with its context. Its antigen is not identified. These data come from a study of cytomegalovirus exposure and HLA in healthy donors. PCR primers comprised 60 Vbeta and 13 Jbeta primers. Data came from immunoSEQ multiplex PCR; TCRdb stores just in-frame clones and leaves some out. The sample records 190,000 or so clones, roughly four fifths being singletons. The study's findings and limits: V segments that were indistinguishable, TRBV6-2 and TRBV6-3 among them, were omitted from analysis.

The CDR3 covers 10 residues. Per the germline V gene, CDR1 is GTSNPN and CDR2 is SVGIG (reference sequence). The V end lost 3 bases, the J end lost 4 bases, and 3 bases lay between the germline ends. This sequence was found in a woman in her forties or fifties in good health and CMV-seropositive. The material sequenced was PBMCs. This sequence joins TRBV30 and TRBJ1-2; D is unresolved. The CDR3: CAWSSYGYTF. CDR3 in DNA: TGTGCCTGGAGCAGCTATGGCTACACCTTC.